Below, 7 T cell receptor beta chains from the same sample are listed, as sequenced in a study of shared clonotypes between healthy human individuals. TCRdb's table, derived via immunoSEQ multiplex PCR, lists solely in-frame clones and lacks some. Of around 1,900,000 clones in the sample, 80% to 95% were seen once. Naivety among CD8 cells was defined by CD45RO negativity and positive CCR7 selection, thereby excluding terminally differentiated effector memory CD45RA+ cells. Sequencing used naive CD8+ T cells from PBMCs. The receptors stem from a man aged 18 to 35 in good health. Some clones in this sample may be carry-over from other donors' samples.

CDR3 residues: CASSLDYATNEKLFF. CDR3 nucleotide sequence: TGTGCCAGCAGCTTAGATTACGCAACTAATGAAAAACTGTTTTTT. The gene calls are TRBV7-2 and TRBJ1-4; no clear D. CDR3 length: 15 amino acids. V shed 1 base and J shed 0 bases, with 6 bases lying between them. The germline V gene has CDR1 SGHTA and CDR2 FQGNSA.

This chain uses TRBV5-1 with TRBJ1-2, with a tentative D call TRBD1 (5 bases). Germline V gives CDR1 SGHRS, CDR2 YFSETQ. V gave up 9 bases and J gave up 8 bases, with 20 bases separating them. The CDR3 runs to 13 residues. CDR3 coding DNA: TGCGCCACCCGCCCCGGCAGGGATGAGGGCTACACCTTC. Residues: CATRPGRDEGYTF.

The chain couples TRBV10-3 to TRBJ2-1; 10 nucleotides agree with TRBD2. The germline gives CDR1 ENHRY, CDR2 SYGVKD. Losses at the gene ends were 2 bases for V and 2 bases for J; bases not matched to a gene: 3. This CDR3 spans 16 amino acids. This chain's CDR3 is CAISENLAGAYNEQFF. In DNA form, the CDR3 reads TGTGCCATCAGTGAGAATCTAGCGGGGGCCTACAATGAGCAGTTCTTC.

The V call is TRBV12-1, the J call TRBJ1-2; the table calls TRBD1, which could not be checked here. TRBV12-1 is classified as a pseudogene. The CDR3 loop spans 13 amino acids. The CDR3 sequence is CASSLYSIYGYTF. CDR3 DNA sequence: TGTGCCAGCAGCTTATACAGTATCTATGGCTACACCTTC.

This clone has only one observation. The J gene is TRBJ2-1, the V gene TRBV7-9, with a tentative D call TRBD2 (6 bases). Between the trimmed V and J ends, which lost 5 bases and 13 bases, there was a span of 24 bases. The CDR3 extends over 15 amino acids. In germline, CDR1 is SEHNR, CDR2 FQNEAQ (reference sequence). CDR3 nucleotide sequence: TGTGCCAGCAGCCCCCCTCAAGGTCGAGCGGGCAATCAGTTCTTC. The encoded protein is CASSPPQGRAGNQFF.

V and J are TRBV10-3 and TRBJ2-1; D gene unclear. There are 16 residues in the CDR3. Germline-derived CDR1 and CDR2 are ENHRY and SYGVKD. V was clipped by 5 bases and J by 0 bases, with 14 bases between them. CDR3 loop: CAISTAGPSSYNEQFF. The CDR3 nucleotides read TGTGCCATCAGTACCGCAGGACCTAGCTCCTACAATGAGCAGTTCTTC.

Regarding this clone: Other DNA variants within this sample encode the same CDR3. This chain links TRBV28 with TRBJ2-7; the match to TRBD1 covers 7 bases. In germline, CDR1 is MDHEN, CDR2 SYDVKM. This CDR3 is 14 amino acids long. V gave up 4 bases and J gave up 4 bases; unmatched junction bases: 7. The CDR3 here is CASSSRDRGYEQYF. Written as DNA, the CDR3 is TGTGCCAGCAGTTCCAGGGACAGAGGGTACGAGCAGTACTTC.